The rows below give T cell receptor beta chains drawn from one sample of a study of blood T cell repertoires in COVID-19. Measured with immunoSEQ multiplex PCR; TCRdb has only the in-frame clones, and not every one. The table includes 140,000 to 150,000 clones, 80% detected once. Sequencing was carried out using peripheral blood. These receptors all come from a man aged 70-80 years who had recovered from COVID-19. Each CDR3 is given with its conserved first and last residue. D genes are given only for firm matches. Not every row has a clone size; where given, it reads once, few, many or a size class.

>-|-|TRBV5-3|TRBJ1-1
TGTGCCAGAAGCCAAAGATTGGACAGTTTCGACACTGAAGCTTTCTTT
CARSQRLDSFDTEAFF
>-|-|TRBV12-5|TRBJ1-2
TGTGCTAGTGGGATTGCAGGGGCGGAAAACTATGGCTACACCTTC
CASGIAGAENYGYTF
>-|TRBD2|TRBV5-4|TRBJ2-6
TGTGCCAGCAGCCGAGGAGCTAGCGGGGGCTCTGGGGCCAACGTCCTGACTTTC
CASSRGASGGSGANVLTF
>-|TRBD1|TRBV23-1|TRBJ2-7
TGCGCCAGCAGTTCACAGGGGGCGATACCCTACGAGCAGTACTTC
CASSSQGAIPYEQYF
>-|TRBD1|TRBV2|TRBJ1-1
TGTGCCAGCAGTTCAGGGGGCGCGGACACTGAAGCTTTCTTT
CASSSGGADTEAFF
>-|-|TRBV21-1|TRBJ1-2
TGTGCCAGCAGCAAAGGGATTTATACAGGGGGGCGCGGCTACACCTTC
CASSKGIYTGGRGYTF
>-|TRBD2|TRBV7-2|TRBJ2-3
TGTGCCAGCAGCTCCCGACTAGCGGGAGGCGTAGATACGCAGTATTTT
CASSSRLAGGVDTQYF
>few|-|TRBV27|TRBJ2-6
TGTGCCAGCCCCTCCCCTTTGCGCTCTGGGGCCAACGTCCTGACTTTC
CASPSPLRSGANVLTF
>-|-|TRBV6-5|TRBJ1-5
TGTGCCAGCATGAGACAGGTAAATAGCAATCAGCCCCAGCATTTT
CASMRQVNSNQPQHF
>-|TRBD1|TRBV4-3|TRBJ2-7
TGCGCCAGCAGCCCGGCGACAGGGGTACGTGAGCAGTACTTC
CASSPATGVREQYF
>few|-|TRBV10-3|TRBJ2-1
TGTGCCATCAGTGATCCGCCTACCAGGGGACATGAGCAGTTCTTC
CAISDPPTRGHEQFF
>-|-|TRBV7-9|TRBJ1-1
TGTGCCAGCAGCTTAGCGTTAGGGGAAGGACGCGCTTTCTTT
CASSLALGEGRAFF
>-|-|TRBV24-1|TRBJ2-3
TGTGCCACCAGTGACGAGACTTTCACAGATACGCAGTATTTT
CATSDETFTDTQYF
>-|TRBD1|TRBV28|TRBJ2-1
TGTGCCAGCAGACCTGGACAGGACAATGAGCAGTTCTTC
CASRPGQDNEQFF
>-|TRBD2|TRBV18|TRBJ2-7
TGTGCCAGCTCACCAGCTAGCGGGGACTACGAGCAGTACTTC
CASSPASGDYEQYF
>-|TRBD1|TRBV6-1|TRBJ1-4
TGTGCCAGCAGTGAGAGTCAGGGGGCGGAAAAACTGTTTTTT
CASSESQGAEKLFF
>-|-|TRBV14|TRBJ2-6
TGTGCCAGCAGCCAAGATAGGGCCAGGGCCCTATCTGGGGCCAACGTCCTGACTTTC
CASSQDRARALSGANVLTF
>once|-|TRBV7-9|TRBJ1-5
TGTGCCAGCAGCTTAGCATGGGGCAGCGAGAGCAATCAGCCCCAGCATTTT
CASSLAWGSESNQPQHF
>-|TRBD1|TRBV5-1|TRBJ1-6
TGCGCCAGCAGCTTGGAAGGCGGGACAGTTTCATCACCCCTCCACTTT
CASSLEGGTVSSPLHF
>-|TRBD2|TRBV27|TRBJ2-1
TGTGCCAGCTATCTCACCGGGACTACGAATGAGCAGTTCTTC
CASYLTGTTNEQFF
>-|-|TRBV18|TRBJ2-7
TGTGCCAGCTCACCGTTTAGCCCTACAACGACCTACGAGCAGTACTTC
CASSPFSPTTTYEQYF
>-|TRBD2|TRBV5-6|TRBJ2-2
TGTGCCAGCAGCTACTCGATAGCGGGATCCACCGGGGAGCTGTTTTTT
CASSYSIAGSTGELFF
>-|-|TRBV29-1|TRBJ2-7
TGCAGCGTTCGTACGGGAAGTTTGCCCGAGCAGTACTTC
CSVRTGSLPEQYF
>-|-|TRBV9|TRBJ2-2
TGTGCCAGCAGCGTAGGAGGGAGTGGCACCGGGGAGCTGTTTTTT
CASSVGGSGTGELFF
>-|-|TRBV5-4|TRBJ2-7
TGTGCCAGCAGCTTGTCGGGGAGACAGGTCTCCTACGAGCAGTACTTC
CASSLSGRQVSYEQYF
>-|-|TRBV5-1|TRBJ2-2
TGCGCCAGCAGCTTGGACATGTACACCGGGGAGCTGTTTTTT
CASSLDMYTGELFF
>few|-|TRBV5-4|TRBJ1-5
TGTGCCAGCAGCTTGGACGGCGGGGCGAATCAGCCCCAGCATTTT
CASSLDGGANQPQHF
>-|-|TRBV7-9|TRBJ2-2
TGTGCCAGCAGCTCTCCGGACAGCTTGAACACCGGGGAGCTGTTTTTT
CASSSPDSLNTGELFF
>-|-|TRBV13|TRBJ1-1
TGTGCCAGCAGCTTAGGGGCAGTGAACACTGAAGCTTTCTTT
CASSLGAVNTEAFF
>-|TRBD1|TRBV5-6|TRBJ2-7
TGTGCCAGCAGCTCGAGTACAGGGGTTTACGAGCAGTACTTC
CASSSSTGVYEQYF
>-|-|TRBV6-5|TRBJ1-1
TGTGCCAGCAGCCGACAGCCTGGAGCTTTCTTT
CASSRQPGAFF
>-|-|TRBV5-4|TRBJ1-2
TGTGCCAGCAGCCAACAGCTATTCGGAAACTATGGCTACACCTTC
CASSQQLFGNYGYTF
>-|TRBD2|TRBV14|TRBJ2-5
TGTGCCAGCAGCCGCCGACTAGCGGGAGTGGGGGAGACCCAGTACTTC
CASSRRLAGVGETQYF